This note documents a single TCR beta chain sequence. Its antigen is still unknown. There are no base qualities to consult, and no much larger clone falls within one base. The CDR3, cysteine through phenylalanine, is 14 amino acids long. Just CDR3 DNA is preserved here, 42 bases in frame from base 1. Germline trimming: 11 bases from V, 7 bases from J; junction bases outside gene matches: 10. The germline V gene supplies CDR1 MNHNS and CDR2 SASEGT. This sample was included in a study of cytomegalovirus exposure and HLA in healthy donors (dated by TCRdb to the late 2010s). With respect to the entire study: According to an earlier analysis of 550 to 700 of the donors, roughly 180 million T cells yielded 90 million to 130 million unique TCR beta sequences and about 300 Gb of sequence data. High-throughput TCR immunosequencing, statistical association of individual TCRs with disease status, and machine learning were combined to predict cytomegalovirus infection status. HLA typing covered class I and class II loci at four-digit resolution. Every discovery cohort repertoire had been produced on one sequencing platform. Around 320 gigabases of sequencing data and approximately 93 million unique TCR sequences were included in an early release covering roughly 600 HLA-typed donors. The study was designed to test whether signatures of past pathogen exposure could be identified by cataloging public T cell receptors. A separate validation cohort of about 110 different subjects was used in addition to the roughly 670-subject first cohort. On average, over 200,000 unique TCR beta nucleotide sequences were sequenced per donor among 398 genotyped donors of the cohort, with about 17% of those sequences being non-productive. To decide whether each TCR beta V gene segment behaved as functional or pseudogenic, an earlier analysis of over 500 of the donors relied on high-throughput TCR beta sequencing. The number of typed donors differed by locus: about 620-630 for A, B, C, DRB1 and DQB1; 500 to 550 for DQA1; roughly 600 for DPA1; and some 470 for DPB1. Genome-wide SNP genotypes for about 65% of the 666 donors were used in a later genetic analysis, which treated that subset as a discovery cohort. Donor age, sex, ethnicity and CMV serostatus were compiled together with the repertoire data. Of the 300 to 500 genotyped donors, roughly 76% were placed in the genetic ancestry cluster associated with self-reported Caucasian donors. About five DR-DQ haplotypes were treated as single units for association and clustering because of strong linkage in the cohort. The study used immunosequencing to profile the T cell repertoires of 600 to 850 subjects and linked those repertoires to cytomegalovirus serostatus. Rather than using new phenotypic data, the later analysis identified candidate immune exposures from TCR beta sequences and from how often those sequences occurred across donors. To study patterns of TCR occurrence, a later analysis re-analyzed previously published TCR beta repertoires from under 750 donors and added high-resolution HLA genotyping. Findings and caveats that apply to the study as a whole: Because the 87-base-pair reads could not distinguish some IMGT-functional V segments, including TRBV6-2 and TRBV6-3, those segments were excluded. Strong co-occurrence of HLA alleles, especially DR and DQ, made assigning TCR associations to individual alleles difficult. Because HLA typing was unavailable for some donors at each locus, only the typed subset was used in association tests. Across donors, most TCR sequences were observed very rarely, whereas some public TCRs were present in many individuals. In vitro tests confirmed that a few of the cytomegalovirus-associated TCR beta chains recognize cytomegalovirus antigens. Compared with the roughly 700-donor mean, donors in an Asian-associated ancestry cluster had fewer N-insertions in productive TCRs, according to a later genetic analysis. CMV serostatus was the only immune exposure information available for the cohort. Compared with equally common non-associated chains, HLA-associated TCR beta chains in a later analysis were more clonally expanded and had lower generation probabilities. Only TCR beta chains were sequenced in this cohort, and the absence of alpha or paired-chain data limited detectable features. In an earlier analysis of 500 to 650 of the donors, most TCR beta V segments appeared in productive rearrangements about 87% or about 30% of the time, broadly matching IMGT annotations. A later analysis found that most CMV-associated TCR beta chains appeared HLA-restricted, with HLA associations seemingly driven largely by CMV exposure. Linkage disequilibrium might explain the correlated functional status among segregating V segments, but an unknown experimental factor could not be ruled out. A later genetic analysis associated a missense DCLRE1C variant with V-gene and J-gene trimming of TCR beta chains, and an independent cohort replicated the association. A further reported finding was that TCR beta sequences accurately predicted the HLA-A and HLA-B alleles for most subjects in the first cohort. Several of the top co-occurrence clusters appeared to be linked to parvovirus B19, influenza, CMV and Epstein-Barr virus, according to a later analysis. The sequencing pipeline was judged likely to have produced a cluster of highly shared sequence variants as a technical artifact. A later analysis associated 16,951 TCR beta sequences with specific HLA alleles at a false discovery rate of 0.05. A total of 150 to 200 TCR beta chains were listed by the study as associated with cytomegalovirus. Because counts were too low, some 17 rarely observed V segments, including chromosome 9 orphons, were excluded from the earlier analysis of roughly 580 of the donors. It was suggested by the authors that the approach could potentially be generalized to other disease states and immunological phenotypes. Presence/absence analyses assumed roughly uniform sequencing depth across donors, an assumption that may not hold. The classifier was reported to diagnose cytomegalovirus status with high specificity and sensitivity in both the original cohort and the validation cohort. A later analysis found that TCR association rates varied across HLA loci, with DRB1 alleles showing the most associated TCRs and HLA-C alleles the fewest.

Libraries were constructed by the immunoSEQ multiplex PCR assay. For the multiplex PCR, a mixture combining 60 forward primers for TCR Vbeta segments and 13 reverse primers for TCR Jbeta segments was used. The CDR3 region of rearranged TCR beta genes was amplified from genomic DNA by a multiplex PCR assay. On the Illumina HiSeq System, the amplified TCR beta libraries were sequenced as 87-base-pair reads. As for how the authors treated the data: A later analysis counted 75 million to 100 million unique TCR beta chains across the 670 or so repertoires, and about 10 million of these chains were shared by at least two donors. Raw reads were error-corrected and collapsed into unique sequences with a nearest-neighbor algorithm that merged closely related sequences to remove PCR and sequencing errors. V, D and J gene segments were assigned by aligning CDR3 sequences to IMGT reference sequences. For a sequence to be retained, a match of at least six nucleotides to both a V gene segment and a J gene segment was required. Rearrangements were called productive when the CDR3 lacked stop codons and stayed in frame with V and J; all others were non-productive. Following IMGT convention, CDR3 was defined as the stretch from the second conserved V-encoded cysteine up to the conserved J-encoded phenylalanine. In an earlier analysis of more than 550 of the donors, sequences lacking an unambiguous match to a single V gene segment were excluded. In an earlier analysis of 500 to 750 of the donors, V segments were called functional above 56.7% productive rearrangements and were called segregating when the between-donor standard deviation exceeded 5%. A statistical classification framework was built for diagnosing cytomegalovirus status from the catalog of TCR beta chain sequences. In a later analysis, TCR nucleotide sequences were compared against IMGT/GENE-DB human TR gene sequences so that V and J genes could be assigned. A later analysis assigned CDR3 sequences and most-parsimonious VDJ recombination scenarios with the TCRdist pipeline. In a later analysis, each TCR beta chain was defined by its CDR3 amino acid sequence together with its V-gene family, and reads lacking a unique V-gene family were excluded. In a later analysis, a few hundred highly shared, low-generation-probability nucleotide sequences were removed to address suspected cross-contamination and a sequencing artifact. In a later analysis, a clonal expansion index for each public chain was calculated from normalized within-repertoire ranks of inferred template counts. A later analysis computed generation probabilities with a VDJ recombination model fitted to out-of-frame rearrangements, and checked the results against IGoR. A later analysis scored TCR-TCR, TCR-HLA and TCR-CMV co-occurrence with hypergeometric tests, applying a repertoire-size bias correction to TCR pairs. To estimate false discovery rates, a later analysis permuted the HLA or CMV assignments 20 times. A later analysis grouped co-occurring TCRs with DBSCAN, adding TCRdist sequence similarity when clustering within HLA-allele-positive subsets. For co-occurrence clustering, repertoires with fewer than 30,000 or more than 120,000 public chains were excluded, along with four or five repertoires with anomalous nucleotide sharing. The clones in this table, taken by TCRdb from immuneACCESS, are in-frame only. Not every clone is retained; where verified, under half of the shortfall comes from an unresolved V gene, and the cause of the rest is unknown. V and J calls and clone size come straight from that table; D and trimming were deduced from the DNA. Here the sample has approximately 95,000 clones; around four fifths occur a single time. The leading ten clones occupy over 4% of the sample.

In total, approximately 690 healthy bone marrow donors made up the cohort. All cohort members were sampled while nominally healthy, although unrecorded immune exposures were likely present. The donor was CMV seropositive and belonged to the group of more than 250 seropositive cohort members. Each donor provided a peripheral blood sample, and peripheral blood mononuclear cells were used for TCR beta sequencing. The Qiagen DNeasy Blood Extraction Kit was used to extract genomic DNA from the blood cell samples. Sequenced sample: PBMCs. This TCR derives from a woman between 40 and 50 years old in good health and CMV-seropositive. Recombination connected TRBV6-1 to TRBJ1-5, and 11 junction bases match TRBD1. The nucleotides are TGTGCCGGTGGACAGGGGGCATGGGAACAGCCCCAGCATTTT. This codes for CAGGQGAWEQPQHF.